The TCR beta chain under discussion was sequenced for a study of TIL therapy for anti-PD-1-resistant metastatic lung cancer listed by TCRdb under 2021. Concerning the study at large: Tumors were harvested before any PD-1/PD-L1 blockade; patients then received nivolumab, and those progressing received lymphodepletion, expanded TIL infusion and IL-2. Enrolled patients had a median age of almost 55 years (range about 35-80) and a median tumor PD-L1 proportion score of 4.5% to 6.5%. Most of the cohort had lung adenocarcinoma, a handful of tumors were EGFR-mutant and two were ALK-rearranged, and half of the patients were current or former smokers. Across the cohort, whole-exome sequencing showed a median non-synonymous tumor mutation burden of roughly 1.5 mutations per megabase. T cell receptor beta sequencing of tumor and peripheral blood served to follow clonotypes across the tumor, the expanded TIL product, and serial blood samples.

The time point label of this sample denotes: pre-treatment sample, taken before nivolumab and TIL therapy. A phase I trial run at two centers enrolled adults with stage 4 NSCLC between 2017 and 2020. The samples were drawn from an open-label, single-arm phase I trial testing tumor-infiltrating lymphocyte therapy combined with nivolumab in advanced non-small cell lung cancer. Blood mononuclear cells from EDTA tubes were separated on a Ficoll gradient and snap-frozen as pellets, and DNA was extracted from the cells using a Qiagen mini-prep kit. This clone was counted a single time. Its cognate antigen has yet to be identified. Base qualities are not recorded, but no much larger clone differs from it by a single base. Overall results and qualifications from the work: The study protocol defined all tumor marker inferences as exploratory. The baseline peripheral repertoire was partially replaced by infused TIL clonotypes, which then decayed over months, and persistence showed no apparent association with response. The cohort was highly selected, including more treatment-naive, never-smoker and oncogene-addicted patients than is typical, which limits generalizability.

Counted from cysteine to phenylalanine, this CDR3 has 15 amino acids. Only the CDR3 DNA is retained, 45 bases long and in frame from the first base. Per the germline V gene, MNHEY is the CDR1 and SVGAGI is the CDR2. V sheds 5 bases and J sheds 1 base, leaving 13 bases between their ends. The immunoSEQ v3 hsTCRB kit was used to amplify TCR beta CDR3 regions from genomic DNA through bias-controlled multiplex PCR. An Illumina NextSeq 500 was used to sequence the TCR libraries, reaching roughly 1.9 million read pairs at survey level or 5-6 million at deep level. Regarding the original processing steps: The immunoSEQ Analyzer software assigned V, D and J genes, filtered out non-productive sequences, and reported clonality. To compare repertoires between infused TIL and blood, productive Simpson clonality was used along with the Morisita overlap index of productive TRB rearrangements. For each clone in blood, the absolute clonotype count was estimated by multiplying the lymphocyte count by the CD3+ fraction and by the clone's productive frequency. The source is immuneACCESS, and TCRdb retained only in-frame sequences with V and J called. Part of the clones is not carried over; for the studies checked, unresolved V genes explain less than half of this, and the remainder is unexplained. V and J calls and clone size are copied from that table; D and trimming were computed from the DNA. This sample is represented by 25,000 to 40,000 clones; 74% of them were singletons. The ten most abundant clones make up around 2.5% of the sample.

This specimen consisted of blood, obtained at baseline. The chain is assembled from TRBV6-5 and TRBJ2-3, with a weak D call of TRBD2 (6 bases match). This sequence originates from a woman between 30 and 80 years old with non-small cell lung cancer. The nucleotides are TGTGCCAGCAGTCGACCGGGACTTGGCACAGATACGCAGTATTTT. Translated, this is CASSRPGLGTDTQYF.